Detailed here is one TCR beta chain. Its antigen is not identified. The study ran its PCR with 60 Vbeta and 13 Jbeta primers. In the authors' methods: Counted up in a later analysis, unique TCR beta chains came to around 80 million, with about 9.9 million shared. Clones were sequenced by immunoSEQ multiplex PCR, and TCRdb holds only the in-frame ones, with some missing. V, J and clone size derive from that table, while D and trimming were established from the DNA sequence. The sample has 150,000 to 190,000 clones, around 75% seen once. This entry is derived from a study of cytomegalovirus exposure and HLA in healthy donors. Regarding the study as a whole: A later analysis by the authors found several of the most significant clusters apparently linked to common viral pathogens.

The sequenced material came from PBMCs. The receptor was isolated from a man aged 18 to 35 in good health and CMV-seronegative.

CDR3 nucleotide sequence: TGTGCCAGCAGAGCGCGGGACTATCAAGAGACCCAGTACTTC. Translating it yields CASRARDYQETQYF. The chain couples TRBV7-2 to TRBJ2-5, with 7 bases that match TRBD2. With 6 bases clipped from V and 2 bases from J, the junction kept 6 bases outside the gene matches. CDR3 length: 14 amino acids. CDR1 SGHTA and CDR2 FQGNSA come from the germline V gene.